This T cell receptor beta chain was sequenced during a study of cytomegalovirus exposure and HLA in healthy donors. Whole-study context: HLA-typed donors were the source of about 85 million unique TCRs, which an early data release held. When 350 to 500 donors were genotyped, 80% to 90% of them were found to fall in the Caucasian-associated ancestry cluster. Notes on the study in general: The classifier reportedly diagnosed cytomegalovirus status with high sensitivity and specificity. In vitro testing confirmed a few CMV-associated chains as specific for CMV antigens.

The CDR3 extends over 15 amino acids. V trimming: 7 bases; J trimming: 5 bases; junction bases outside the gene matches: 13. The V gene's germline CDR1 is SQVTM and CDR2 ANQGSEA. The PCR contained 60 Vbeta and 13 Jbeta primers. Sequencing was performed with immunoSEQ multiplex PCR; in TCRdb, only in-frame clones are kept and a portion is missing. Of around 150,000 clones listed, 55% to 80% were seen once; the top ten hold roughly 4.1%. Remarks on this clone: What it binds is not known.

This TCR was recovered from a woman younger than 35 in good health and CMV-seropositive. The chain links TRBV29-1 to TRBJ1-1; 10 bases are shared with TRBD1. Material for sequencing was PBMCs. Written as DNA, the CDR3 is TGCAGCGCCTGGGACAGGGGATCCGTATCGACTGAAGCTTTCTTT. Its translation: CSAWDRGSVSTEAFF.